The rows below give T cell receptor beta chains drawn from one sample of a study of shared clonotypes between healthy human individuals. Method: immunoSEQ multiplex PCR; TCRdb's copy keeps in-frame clones and lacks some. The sample holds around 500,000 clones; 70% to 80% are singletons and the top ten take roughly 13%. The sample consisted of PBMCs. These receptors were taken from a woman between 35 and 50 years old in good health. Some clones in this sample may be carry-over from other donors' samples. The conserved cysteine and the conserved F or W are not part of the CDR3 here. Each record gives: V gene, J gene, CDR3 protein.

TRBV18	TRBJ1-5	ASSDGYDQPQH
TRBV19	TRBJ2-1	ASSMRTEVRF
TRBV6-1	TRBJ1-2	ASSEVTTGANYGYT
TRBV6-5	TRBJ1-1	ASSYRQHTEAF
TRBV5-5	TRBJ2-7	ASRFILERRYEQY
TRBV28	TRBJ2-7	ASRSPGLAGTYEQY
TRBV28	TRBJ2-7	ASTGRASGLKEQY
TRBV28	TRBJ1-2	AGSFLGYGYT
TRBV9	TRBJ1-2	ASSPQEGYGYT
TRBV6-1	TRBJ1-2	ASSEARGGANYGYT
TRBV10-3	TRBJ2-3	AISEGTGQDTQY
TRBV2	TRBJ1-3	ASAKQGPGNTIY
TRBV25-1	TRBJ2-3	ASSVAATDTQY
TRBV5-1	TRBJ1-3	ASSLGGPGNTIY
TRBV9	TRBJ2-2	ASSARLADNTGELF
TRBV10-2	TRBJ2-1	ASSVAGRQF
TRBV7-3	TRBJ2-5	ASSLFGGEETQY
TRBV21-1	TRBJ2-1	ASSKGDRYNEQF
TRBV4-1	TRBJ1-2	ASSQSRTQPGPRAYGYT
TRBV29-1	TRBJ1-2	SVEDSSPYGYT
TRBV29-1	TRBJ2-7	SVLNRGRFTHRHEQY
TRBV7-9	TRBJ2-3	ASSLGAGPTDTQY
TRBV6-5	TRBJ2-7	ASSYGGTTTYEQY
TRBV10-3	TRBJ2-7	AISESRLSSYEQY
TRBV20-1	TRBJ2-1	SAGRVEQF
TRBV11-2	TRBJ2-7	ASSLVGQGDDEQY
TRBV2	TRBJ2-3	ASSAPLGTDTQY
TRBV19	TRBJ1-5	ASSMSTYSNQPQH
TRBV5-4	TRBJ2-5	ASSFRPSNPFQETQY
TRBV9	TRBJ2-4	ASSGQLAKNIQY
TRBV2	TRBJ1-4	ASSPGEGGEKLF
TRBV6-5	TRBJ2-3	ASSSPSGRAGDTQY
TRBV11-2	TRBJ2-7	ASSSLAGGPYEQY
TRBV7-2	TRBJ1-4	ASSFTGGEKLF